This T cell receptor beta chain originates from a study of T cells in Graves' hyperthyroidism and ophthalmopathy. Across the whole study: Blood was drawn when the patient was first diagnosed and still untreated.

Study conclusions and caveats: Patients with ophthalmopathy were separated from those with stable hyperthyroidism by a 13 V-J model.

The CDR3 regions of TCR beta were amplified from RNA transcripts. The HTBI set primed first-round TCR CDR3 RT-PCR. TCRdb reprocessed the multiplex PCR reads with MiXCR, giving one entry per CDR3 protein. Found here are about 350,000 distinct CDR3 sequences, 11% to 15% of them singletons; the top ten hold approximately 25%. Comment on this clonotype: What it recognizes is unknown. One end of the junction is discordant with germline, which a read error may explain.

The CDR3 length is 16 residues. The germline V gene has CDR1 KGHDR and CDR2 SFDVKD. Participants, patients aged 18 to 65, had newly diagnosed hyperthyroidism with a duration under 2 months. The sequencing sample was made of blood. The rearrangement uses TRBV24-1 and TRBJ2-3, with D possibly being TRBD1 or TRBD2 (5 bases each). This TCR was recovered from a woman under 40 with Graves' hyperthyroidism. The CDR3 DNA follows: TGTGCCACCAGTGACCCTTCGGGACGGGTCGCAGATACGCAATATTTT. Encoded protein: CATSDPSGRVADTQYF.